The 16 T cell receptor beta chains below all came from one sample that was sequenced in a study of blood T cell repertoires in COVID-19. Profiling relied on immunoSEQ multiplex PCR, and the TCRdb table lists in-frame clones only, not all of them. The top ten hold around 3.6% of the sample, which has 250,000 to 300,000 clones, 85% to 90% seen once. Sample: peripheral blood. The source of these receptors is a man younger than 30 with active or convalescent COVID-19.

The chain joins TRBV6-5 to TRBJ2-7; maybe TRBD2 (5 bases). V lost 6 bases and J 3 bases, leaving 15 bases between the germline ends. The germline gives CDR1 MNHEY, CDR2 SVGAGI. The CDR3 is 14 residues long. The CDR3 DNA reads TGTGCCAGCAGCCAACAAGCGGAGTTCTACGAGCAGTACTTC. Translation gives CASSQQAEFYEQYF.

This clone came up once. Other DNA sequences in this sample translate to the same CDR3. The genes are TRBV2 and TRBJ2-7; 7 bases match TRBD2. Germline V gene sequence: CDR1 SNHLY, CDR2 FYNNEI. The CDR3 has 16 residues. J gave up 4 bases and V 1 base, and 10 bases lay outside the gene matches. The CDR3 sequence: CASSEDRAGPAYEQYF. As DNA, the CDR3 is TGTGCCAGCAGTGAAGATAGAGCGGGGCCTGCATACGAGCAGTACTTC.

This rearrangement joins TRBV7-2 to TRBJ2-1, with D perhaps matching TRBD1 (5 bases). Germline CDR1 reads SGHTA; CDR2 reads FQGNSA. The ends were cut back, 6 bases at V and 4 bases at J, with 19 bases in the middle. The CDR3 has 16 residues. The CDR3 sequence: CASRHGIQETYNEQFF. The CDR3 DNA reads TGTGCCAGCAGACATGGGATACAGGAGACTTACAATGAGCAGTTCTTC.

This clone has a single count. The rearrangement links TRBV24-1 to TRBJ2-3, with TRBD2 as a possible D gene (5 bases). CDR1 KGHDR and CDR2 SFDVKD come from the germline V gene. The CDR3 loop spans 13 amino acids. With 10 bases removed from V and 2 bases from J, the gap between germline ends came to 12 bases. The CDR3, as DNA: TGTGCCACGATCGACGGGAACACAGATACGCAGTATTTT. It translates to CATIDGNTDTQYF.

A few counts support this clone. The chain couples TRBV27 to TRBJ1-4; D unclear. Between the trimmed V and J ends, which lost 2 bases and 2 bases, there was a span of 6 bases. Germline loops: CDR1 MNHEY, CDR2 SMNVEV (reference sequence). The CDR3 totals 14 residues. The CDR3: CASSLRETNEKLFF. In nucleotides, the CDR3 is TGTGCCAGCAGTTTAAGGGAGACTAATGAAAAACTGTTTTTT. Full variable domain (remainder filled in from reference TRBV27 and TRBJ1-4): EAQVTQNPRYLITVTGKKLTVTCSQNMNHEYMSWYRQDPGLGLRQIYYSMNVEVTDKGDVPEGYKVSRKEKRNFPLILESPSPNQTSLYFCASSLRETNEKLFFGSGTQLSVL.

The gene calls are TRBV24-1 and TRBJ2-1; 7 bases line up with TRBD2. Losses at the gene ends were 6 bases for V and 2 bases for J; bases not matched to a gene: 6. CDR1 KGHDR and CDR2 SFDVKD come from the germline V gene. The CDR3 is 15 amino acids. CDR3 protein: CATSQREEPYNEQFF. The CDR3 nucleotides are TGTGCCACCAGTCAGCGGGAAGAACCCTACAATGAGCAGTTCTTC.

V is TRBV3-1 (or the pseudogene TRBV3-2) and J is TRBJ1-1; no reliable D call. The CDR3 covers 14 residues. Germline loops: CDR1 LGHDT, CDR2 YNNKEL (reference sequence). Trimming left V 3 bases short and J 3 bases short, with 11 bases between. The CDR3 nucleotides read TGTGCCAGCAGCCAGACTAGGGTTCACACTGAAGCTTTCTTT. It encodes CASSQTRVHTEAFF.

The rearrangement uses TRBV2 and TRBJ1-2; D unresolved. The CDR3 sequence is 13 residues long. Trimming stripped 4 bases from V and 0 bases from J, with 6 bases between. CDR1 is SNHLY and CDR2 is FYNNEI in the germline V gene. The CDR3 sequence is CASSGPPNYGYTF. Written as DNA, the CDR3 is TGTGCCAGCAGTGGGCCCCCTAACTATGGCTACACCTTC.

The genes are TRBV12-3 or TRBV12-4 and TRBJ1-1, with D possibly being TRBD1 (5 bases). The CDR3 consists of 12 residues. Trimming cost V 5 bases and J 11 bases, with 15 bases left between them. CDR3 in amino acids: CASSHAGIRAFF. CDR3 DNA: TGTGCCAGCAGTCATGCAGGGATTAGGGCTTTCTTT.

This chain joins TRBV5-1 and TRBJ2-5; TRBD1 matches 12 bases. V was pared by 0 bases and J by 5 bases, with 5 bases of the junction left unmatched. This CDR3 has 16 residues. Germline V gene lookup returns CDR1 SGHRS and CDR2 YFSETQ. The DNA of the CDR3 is TGCGCCAGCAGCTTGGCGGGACAGGGGGCCTGGGAGACCCAGTACTTC. Amino acids: CASSLAGQGAWETQYF.

This chain joins TRBV29-1 and TRBJ2-1; weak D call: TRBD2 (5 bases). This CDR3 region has 11 residues. Trimming took off 5 bases at V and 8 bases at J, with 10 bases between the two ends. Per the germline V gene, CDR1 is SQVTM and CDR2 is ANQGSEA. CDR3 sequence reads: CSVRAVDEQFF. The CDR3 DNA sequence: TGCAGCGTTCGAGCGGTAGATGAGCAGTTCTTC.

J is TRBJ1-5 and V is TRBV2, with D unclear. Germline V CDR1 and CDR2: SNHLY, FYNNEI. V lost 5 bases to trimming and J lost 1 base, with 12 bases between them. The CDR3 extends over 15 amino acids. CDR3 DNA: TGTGCCAGCAGTCTAGAGGGTTTGAGCAATCAGCCCCAGCATTTT. Protein product: CASSLEGLSNQPQHF.

V usage is TRBV12-3 or TRBV12-4 and J usage is TRBJ2-1; unclear D gene. The CDR3 loop spans 11 amino acids. V was trimmed by 5 bases and J by 8 bases, leaving 7 bases between them. The CDR3 loop is CASSLGDEQFF. The CDR3 coding sequence is TGTGCCAGCAGTCTGGGCGATGAGCAGTTCTTC.

J is TRBJ1-2 and V is TRBV10-3, with D unclear. The CDR3 runs 12 residues. Germline V gene data show CDR1 as ENHRY and CDR2 as SYGVKD. Trimming left V 10 bases short and J 8 bases short, with 17 bases between. CDR3 in amino acids: CATFSNMRGYTF. CDR3 in DNA: TGTGCCACCTTTAGTAACATGAGGGGCTACACCTTC.

The CDR3 nucleotides read TGTGCCACCAGTGATTCCGGGATTGGAAACACCATATATTTT. It specifies CATSDSGIGNTIYF. This chain connects TRBV24-1 to TRBJ1-3; D gene unclear. This CDR3 is built from 14 residues. V was shortened by 2 bases and J by 3 bases, with 7 bases between the two germline ends. Germline V gene lookup returns CDR1 KGHDR and CDR2 SFDVKD.

V gene TRBV29-1 combines with J gene TRBJ1-1, with D perhaps matching TRBD1 (5 bases). V was pared by 8 bases and J by 4 bases, with 11 bases between. The CDR3 covers 11 residues. CDR1 is SQVTM and CDR2 is ANQGSEA in the germline V gene. CDR3 in DNA: TGCAGCCTCTCGACAGCCACTGAAGCTTTCTTT. It codes for CSLSTATEAFF. Full variable domain (outside the CDR3, taken from reference TRBV29-1 and TRBJ1-1): SAVISQKPSRDICQRGTSLTIQCQVDSQVTMMFWYRQQPGQSLTLIATANQGSEATYESGFVIDKFPISRPNLTFSTLTVSNMSPEDSSIYLCSLSTATEAFFGQGTRLTVV.